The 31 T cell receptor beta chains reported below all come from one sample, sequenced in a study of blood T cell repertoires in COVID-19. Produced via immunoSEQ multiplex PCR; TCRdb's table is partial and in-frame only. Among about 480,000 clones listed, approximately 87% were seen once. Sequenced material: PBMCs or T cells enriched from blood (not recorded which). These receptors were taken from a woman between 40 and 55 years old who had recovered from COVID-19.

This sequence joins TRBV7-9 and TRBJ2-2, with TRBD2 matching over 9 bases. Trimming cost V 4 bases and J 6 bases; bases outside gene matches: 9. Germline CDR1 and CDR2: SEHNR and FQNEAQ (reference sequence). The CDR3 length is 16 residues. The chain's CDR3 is CASSSKTSGWPGELFF. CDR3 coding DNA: TGTGCCAGCAGCTCCAAGACTAGCGGTTGGCCCGGGGAGCTGTTTTTT.

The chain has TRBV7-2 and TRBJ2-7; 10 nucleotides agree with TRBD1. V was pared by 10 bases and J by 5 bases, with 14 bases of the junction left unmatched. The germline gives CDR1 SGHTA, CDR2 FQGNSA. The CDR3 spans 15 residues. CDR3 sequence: CATVNRGQGFDEQYF. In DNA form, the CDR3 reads TGTGCCACCGTGAATCGGGGACAGGGGTTCGACGAGCAGTACTTC. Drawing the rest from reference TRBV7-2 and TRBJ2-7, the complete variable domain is GAGVSQSPSNKVTEKGKDVELRCDPISGHTALYWYRQSLGQGLEFLIYFQGNSAPDKSGLPSDRFSAERTGGSVSTLTIQRTQQEDSAVYLCATVNRGQGFDEQYFGPGTRLTVT.

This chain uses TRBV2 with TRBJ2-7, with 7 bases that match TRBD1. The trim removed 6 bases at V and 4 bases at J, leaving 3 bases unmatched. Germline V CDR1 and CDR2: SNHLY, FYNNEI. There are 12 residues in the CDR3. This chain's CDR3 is CASRGQAYEQYF. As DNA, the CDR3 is TGTGCCAGCAGAGGACAGGCTTACGAGCAGTACTTC.

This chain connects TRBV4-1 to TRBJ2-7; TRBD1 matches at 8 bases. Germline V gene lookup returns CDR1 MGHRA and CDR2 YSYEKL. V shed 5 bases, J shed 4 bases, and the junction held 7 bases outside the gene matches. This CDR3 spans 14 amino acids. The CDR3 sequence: CASSVRTGPYEQYF. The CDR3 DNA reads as TGCGCCAGCAGCGTACGGACAGGGCCGTACGAGCAGTACTTC.

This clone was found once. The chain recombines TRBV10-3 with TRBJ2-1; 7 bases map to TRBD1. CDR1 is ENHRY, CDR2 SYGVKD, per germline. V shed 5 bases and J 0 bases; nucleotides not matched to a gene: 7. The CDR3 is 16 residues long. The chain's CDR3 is CAISYSGQSSYNEQFF. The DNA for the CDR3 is TGTGCCATCAGTTATTCGGGACAGAGCTCCTACAATGAGCAGTTCTTC.

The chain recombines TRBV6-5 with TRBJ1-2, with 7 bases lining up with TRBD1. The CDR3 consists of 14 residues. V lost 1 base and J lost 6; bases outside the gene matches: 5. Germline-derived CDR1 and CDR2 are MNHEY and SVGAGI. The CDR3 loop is CASSYFEGANGYTF. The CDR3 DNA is TGTGCCAGCAGTTACTTTGAGGGGGCAAATGGCTACACCTTC.

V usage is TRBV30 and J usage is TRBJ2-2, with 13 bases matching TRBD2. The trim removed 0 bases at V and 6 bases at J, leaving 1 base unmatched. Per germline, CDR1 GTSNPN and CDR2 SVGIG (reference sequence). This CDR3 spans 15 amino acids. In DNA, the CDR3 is TGTGCCTGGAGTGTACTAGCGGGAGGGCCCGGGGAGCTGTTTTTT. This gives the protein CAWSVLAGGPGELFF.

CDR3 nucleotide sequence: TGTGCCAGCAGAAAACAGGCGACTGGAAACACCATATATTTT. This sequence encodes CASRKQATGNTIYF. The chain carries TRBV6-5 and TRBJ1-3, with D perhaps matching TRBD1 (5 bases). This CDR3 comprises 14 residues. Germline CDR1 reads MNHEY; CDR2 reads SVGAGI. The V end was cut by 6 bases, the J end by 2 bases, with 11 bases between.

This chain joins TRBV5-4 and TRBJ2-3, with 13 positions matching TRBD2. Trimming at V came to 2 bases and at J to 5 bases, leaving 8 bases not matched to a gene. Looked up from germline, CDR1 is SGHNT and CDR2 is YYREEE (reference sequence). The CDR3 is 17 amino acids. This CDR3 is CASSFSLTSGRGDTQYF. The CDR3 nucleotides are TGTGCCAGCAGCTTTAGTTTAACTAGCGGGAGGGGAGATACGCAGTATTTT.

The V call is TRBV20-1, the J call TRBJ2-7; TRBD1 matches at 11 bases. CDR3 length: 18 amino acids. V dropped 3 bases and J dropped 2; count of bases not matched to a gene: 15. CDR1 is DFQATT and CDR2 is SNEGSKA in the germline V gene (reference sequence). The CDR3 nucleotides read TGCAGTGCTAGTCCTTTCTCCCCGGGACAGGGGGACACCTACGAGCAGTACTTC. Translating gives CSASPFSPGQGDTYEQYF.

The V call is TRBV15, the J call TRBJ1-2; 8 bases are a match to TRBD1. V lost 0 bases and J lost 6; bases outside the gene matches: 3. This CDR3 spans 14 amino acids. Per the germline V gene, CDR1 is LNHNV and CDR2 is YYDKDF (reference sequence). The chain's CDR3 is CATSRERTGHGYTF. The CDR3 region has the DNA TGTGCCACCAGCAGAGAGAGGACAGGGCATGGCTACACCTTC.

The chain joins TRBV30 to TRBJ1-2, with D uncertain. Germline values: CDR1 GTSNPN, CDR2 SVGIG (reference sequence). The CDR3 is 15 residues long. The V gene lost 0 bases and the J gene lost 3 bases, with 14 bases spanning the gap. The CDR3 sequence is CAWSVRVAQDYGYTF. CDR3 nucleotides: TGTGCCTGGAGTGTACGAGTAGCCCAAGACTATGGCTACACCTTC.

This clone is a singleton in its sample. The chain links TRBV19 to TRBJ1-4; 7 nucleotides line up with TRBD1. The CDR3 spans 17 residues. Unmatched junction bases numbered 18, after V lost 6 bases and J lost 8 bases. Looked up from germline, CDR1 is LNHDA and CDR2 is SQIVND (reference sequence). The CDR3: CASSKGAGGGLMEKLFF. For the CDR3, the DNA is TGTGCCAGTAGCAAAGGGGCAGGGGGTGGTTTAATGGAAAAACTGTTTTTT.

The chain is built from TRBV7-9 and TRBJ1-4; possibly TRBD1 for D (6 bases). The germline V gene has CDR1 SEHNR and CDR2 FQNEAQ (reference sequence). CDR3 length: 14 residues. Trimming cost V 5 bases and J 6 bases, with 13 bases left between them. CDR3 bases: TGTGCCAGCAGCCCGGGACACGTGGATGAAAAACTGTTTTTT. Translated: CASSPGHVDEKLFF.

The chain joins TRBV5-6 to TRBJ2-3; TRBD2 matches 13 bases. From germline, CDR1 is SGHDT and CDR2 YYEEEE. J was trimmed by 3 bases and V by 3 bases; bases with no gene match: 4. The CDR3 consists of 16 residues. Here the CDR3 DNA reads TGTGCCAGCAGCTGGGGACTAGCGGGAAGGACAGATACGCAGTATTTT. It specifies CASSWGLAGRTDTQYF.

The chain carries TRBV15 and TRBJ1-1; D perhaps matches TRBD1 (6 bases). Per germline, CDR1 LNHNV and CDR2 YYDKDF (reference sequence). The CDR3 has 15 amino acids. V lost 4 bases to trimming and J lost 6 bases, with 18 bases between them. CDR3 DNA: TGTGCCACCAGCACACCGAGGGACATGCGAGCTGAAGCTTTCTTT. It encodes CATSTPRDMRAEAFF.

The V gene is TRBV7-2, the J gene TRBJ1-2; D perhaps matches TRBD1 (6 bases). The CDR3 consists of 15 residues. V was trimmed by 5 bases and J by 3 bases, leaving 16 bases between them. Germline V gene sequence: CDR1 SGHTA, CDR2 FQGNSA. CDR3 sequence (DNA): TGTGCCAGCAGCGCGAACTGGGGGCTGGACTATGGCTACACCTTC. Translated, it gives CASSANWGLDYGYTF. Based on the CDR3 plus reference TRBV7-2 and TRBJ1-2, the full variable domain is GAGVSQSPSNKVTEKGKDVELRCDPISGHTALYWYRQSLGQGLEFLIYFQGNSAPDKSGLPSDRFSAERTGGSVSTLTIQRTQQEDSAVYLCASSANWGLDYGYTFGSGTRLTVV.

The CDR3 DNA follows: TGTGCCAGCTCAGCCTACGACAGTTATGAAAAACTGTTTTTT. Translating it yields CASSAYDSYEKLFF. The chain uses TRBV18 and TRBJ1-4; tentative D call: TRBD1 (5 bases). Between the trimmed V and J ends, which lost 5 bases and 6 bases, there was a span of 13 bases. The germline CDR1 and CDR2 sequences are KGHSH and LQKENI. CDR3 length equals 14 residues. The complete variable domain, with remaining parts taken from reference TRBV18 and TRBJ1-4, reads NAGVMQNPRHLVRRRGQEARLRCSPMKGHSHVYWYRQLPEEGLKFMVYLQKENIIDESGMPKERFSAEFPKEGPSILRIQQVVRGDSAAYFCASSAYDSYEKLFFGSGTQLSVL.

The CDR3 sequence is CASSYPRGEEAFF. The CDR3 region has the DNA TGTGCCAGTAGCTACCCCAGGGGGGAAGAAGCTTTCTTT. The chain joins TRBV19 to TRBJ1-1, with 7 bases fitting TRBD1. After removal of 6 bases from V and 8 bases from J, the junction contained 9 bases not matched to a gene. From germline, CDR1 is LNHDA and CDR2 SQIVND (reference sequence). The CDR3 sequence is 13 residues long.

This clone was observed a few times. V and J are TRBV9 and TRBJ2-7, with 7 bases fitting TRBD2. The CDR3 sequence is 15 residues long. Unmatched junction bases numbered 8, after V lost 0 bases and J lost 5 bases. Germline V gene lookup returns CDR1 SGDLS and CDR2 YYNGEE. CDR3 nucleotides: TGTGCCAGCAGCGTAGGTGGGGGGGTTATCGACGAGCAGTACTTC. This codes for CASSVGGGVIDEQYF. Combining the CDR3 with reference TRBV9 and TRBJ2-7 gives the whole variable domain DSGVTQTPKHLITATGQRVTLRCSPRSGDLSVYWYQQSLDQGLQFLIQYYNGEERAKGNILERFSAQQFPDLHSELNLSSLELGDSALYFCASSVGGGVIDEQYFGPGTRLTVT.

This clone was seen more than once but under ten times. CDR3 bases: TGTGCCAGTAGTATAGGGTTTGGTAGGGGAACCGGGGAGCTGTTTTTT. This encodes CASSIGFGRGTGELFF. The chain employs TRBV19 and TRBJ2-2, with D perhaps matching TRBD1 (5 bases). V lost 1 base and J lost 5, with 14 bases in between. CDR3 length equals 16 residues. Per the germline V gene, CDR1 is LNHDA and CDR2 is SQIVND (reference sequence). Using reference TRBV19 and TRBJ2-2 for the parts outside the CDR3, the full variable domain is DGGITQSPKYLFRKEGQNVTLSCEQNLNHDAMYWYRQDPGQGLRLIYYSQIVNDFQKGDIAEGYSVSREKKESFPLTVTSAQKNPTAFYLCASSIGFGRGTGELFFGEGSRLTVL.

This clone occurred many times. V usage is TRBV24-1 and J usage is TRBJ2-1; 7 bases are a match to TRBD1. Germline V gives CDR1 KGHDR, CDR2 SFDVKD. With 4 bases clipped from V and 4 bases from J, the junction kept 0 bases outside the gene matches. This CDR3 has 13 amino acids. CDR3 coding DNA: TGTGCCACCAGTGAGGACAGGTACAATGAGCAGTTCTTC. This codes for CATSEDRYNEQFF.

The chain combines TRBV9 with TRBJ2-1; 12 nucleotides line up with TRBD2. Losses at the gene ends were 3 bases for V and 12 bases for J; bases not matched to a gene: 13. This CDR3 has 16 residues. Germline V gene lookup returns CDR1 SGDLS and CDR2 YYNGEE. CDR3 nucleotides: TGTGCCAGCAGCGAGAGAGGACTAGCGGGGCCCTCAGGGCAGTTCTTC. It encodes CASSERGLAGPSGQFF.

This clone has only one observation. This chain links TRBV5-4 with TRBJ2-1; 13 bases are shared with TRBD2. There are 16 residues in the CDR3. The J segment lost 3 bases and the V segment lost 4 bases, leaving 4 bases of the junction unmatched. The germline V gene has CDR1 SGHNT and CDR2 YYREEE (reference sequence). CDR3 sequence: CASSPGTSGVYNEQFF. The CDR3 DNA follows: TGTGCCAGCAGCCCAGGGACTAGCGGGGTCTACAATGAGCAGTTCTTC.

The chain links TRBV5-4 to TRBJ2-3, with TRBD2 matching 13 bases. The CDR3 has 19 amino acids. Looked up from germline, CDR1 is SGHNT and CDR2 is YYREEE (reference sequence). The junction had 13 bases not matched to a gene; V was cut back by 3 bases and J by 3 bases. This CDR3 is CASSSGLAGAQIGTDTQYF. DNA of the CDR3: TGTGCCAGCAGCTCCGGACTAGCGGGAGCTCAAATTGGGACAGATACGCAGTATTTT.

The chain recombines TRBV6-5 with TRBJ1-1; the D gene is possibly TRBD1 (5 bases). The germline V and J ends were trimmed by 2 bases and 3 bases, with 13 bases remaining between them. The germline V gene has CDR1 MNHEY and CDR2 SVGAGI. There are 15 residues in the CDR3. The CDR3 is CASSYVKGEYTEAFF. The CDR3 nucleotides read TGTGCCAGCAGTTACGTAAAAGGGGAATACACTGAAGCTTTCTTT.

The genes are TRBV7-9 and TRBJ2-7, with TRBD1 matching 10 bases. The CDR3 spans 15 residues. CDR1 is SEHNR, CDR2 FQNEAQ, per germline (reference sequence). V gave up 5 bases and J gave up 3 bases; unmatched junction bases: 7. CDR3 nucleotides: TGTGCCAGCAGCCAGGGACAGGGGAAAGACTACGAGCAGTACTTC. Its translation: CASSQGQGKDYEQYF. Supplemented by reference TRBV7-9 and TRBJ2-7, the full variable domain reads DTGVSQNPRHKITKRGQNVTFRCDPISEHNRLYWYRQTLGQGPEFLTYFQNEAQLEKSRLLSDRFSAERPKGSFSTLEIQRTEQGDSAMYLCASSQGQGKDYEQYFGPGTRLTVT.

The CDR3 coding sequence is TGTGCCAGCAGCTTAGCCTTGGGACAGGCGGTCAATTCACCCCTCCACTTT. Protein product: CASSLALGQAVNSPLHF. The chain carries TRBV7-9 and TRBJ1-6; 8 positions agree with TRBD1. V trimming: 0 bases; J trimming: 7 bases; junction bases outside the gene matches: 8. Germline CDR1 reads SEHNR; CDR2 reads FQNEAQ (reference sequence). The CDR3 is 17 residues long.

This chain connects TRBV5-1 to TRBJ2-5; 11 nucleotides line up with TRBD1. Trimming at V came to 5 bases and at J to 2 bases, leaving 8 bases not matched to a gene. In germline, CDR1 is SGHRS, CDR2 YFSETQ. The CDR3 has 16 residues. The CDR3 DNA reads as TGCGCCAGCAGGACCGGGACAGGGGGAATACAAGAGACCCAGTACTTC. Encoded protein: CASRTGTGGIQETQYF.

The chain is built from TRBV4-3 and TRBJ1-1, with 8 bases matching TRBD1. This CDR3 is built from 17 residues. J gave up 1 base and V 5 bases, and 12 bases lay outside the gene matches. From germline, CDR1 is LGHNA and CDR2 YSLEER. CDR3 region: CASSKGAAGTGNTEAFF. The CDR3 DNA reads TGCGCCAGCAGCAAGGGGGCCGCCGGGACAGGGAACACTGAAGCTTTCTTT.

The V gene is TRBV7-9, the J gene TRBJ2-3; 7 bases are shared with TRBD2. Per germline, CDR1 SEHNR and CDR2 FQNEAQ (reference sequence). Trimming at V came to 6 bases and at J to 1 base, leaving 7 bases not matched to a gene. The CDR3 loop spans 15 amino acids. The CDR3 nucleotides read TGTGCCAGCAGGGCTAGCGGAGCTGGCACAGATACGCAGTATTTT. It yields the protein CASRASGAGTDTQYF.